This TCR beta chain was found in a study of blood T cells in healthy people across ages. The length of the CDR3 is 14 residues. Germline assignment: CDR1 MNHNS and CDR2 SASEGT. V lost 11 bases, J lost 2 bases, and 9 bases stayed unmatched. A sample-barcoded 5' primer and a J-beta primer mix were used in a second PCR of about 7 to 11 cycles. TCRdb reprocessed the 5' RACE reads with MiXCR, giving one entry per CDR3 protein. The sample yields hundreds of thousands of distinct CDR3 sequences, about 24% seen once. These records were also assigned to another study, of T cells of mothers and their children. This second study says: Overlap in related mother-child pairs always slightly exceeded unrelated pairs, never significantly.

The chain has TRBV6-1 and TRBJ2-3; 8 bases fit TRBD2. This TCR was recovered from a boy between 10 and 17 years old in good health. Sequencing used blood. CDR3 in amino acids: CAHRGGRITDTQYF. The DNA for the CDR3 is TGTGCCCACCGGGGGGGCAGGATCACAGATACGCAGTATTTT.